This paragraph covers one TCR beta chain sequence. Sequenced by immunoSEQ multiplex PCR; TCRdb stores in-frame clones only, minus some. The table records more than 100,000 clones, around 84% of them present only once. This sample stems from a study of blood T cell repertoires in COVID-19. With 5 bases clipped from V and 9 bases from J, the junction kept 1 base outside the gene matches. The germline V gene has CDR1 MNHEY and CDR2 SVGEGT. The CDR3 extends over 11 amino acids. The specimen was peripheral blood. The receptor's source is a woman over 75 with acute or convalescent COVID-19. V is TRBV6-2 or TRBV6-3 and J is TRBJ2-1; 7 nucleotides line up with TRBD2. The CDR3 DNA is TGTGCCAGCAGTGTAGCGGGTGAGCAGTTCTTC. Protein product: CASSVAGEQFF.